The 5 T cell receptor beta chains reported below all come from one sample, sequenced in a study of early T cells in non-severe SARS-CoV-2 infection. TCRdb reprocessed the 5' RACE reads with MiXCR, giving one entry per CDR3 protein. The repertoire holds about 110,000 distinct CDR3 sequences, with 9% to 13% as singletons. Input material: whole blood. The receptors derive from an adult who was a healthcare worker with PCR-confirmed SARS-CoV-2 infection or an uninfected control (not recorded which).

This clonotype was counted at least ten times. The J gene is TRBJ1-5, the V gene TRBV27; D is perhaps TRBD1 (6 bases). The germline V and J ends were trimmed by 8 bases and 1 base, with 12 bases remaining between them. Germline values: CDR1 MNHEY, CDR2 SMNVEV (reference sequence). The CDR3 has 14 amino acids. The CDR3 is CASGIQGSNQPQHF. The CDR3 DNA sequence: TGTGCCAGCGGTATTCAGGGGAGCAATCAGCCCCAGCATTTT.

This clonotype was seen many times. The rearrangement uses TRBV18 and TRBJ2-3; D remains ambiguous. The germline V and J ends were trimmed by 6 bases and 11 bases, with 12 bases remaining between them. Germline V gene sequence: CDR1 KGHSH, CDR2 LQKENI. The CDR3 covers 11 residues. The CDR3 here is CASSPDMEQYF. In DNA, the CDR3 is TGTGCCAGCTCTCCTGACATGGAGCAGTATTTT.

In its sample, this clonotype was seen a few times. The chain joins TRBV7-3 to TRBJ2-7; TRBD1 agrees at 8 bases. This CDR3 spans 13 amino acids. The junction had 5 bases not matched to a gene; V was cut back by 2 bases and J by 8 bases. The germline V gene has CDR1 SGHTA and CDR2 FQGTGA. As DNA, the CDR3 is TGTGCCAGCAGCTTACACAGGGGGTACAAGCAGTACTTC. As protein: CASSLHRGYKQYF.

The chain links TRBV5-1 to TRBJ2-7, with 9 bases matching TRBD1. In germline, CDR1 is SGHRS, CDR2 YFSETQ. V was pared by 1 base and J by 4 bases, with 3 bases of the junction left unmatched. The CDR3 runs to 14 residues. The CDR3 region has the DNA TGCGCCAGCAGCTTGACAGGGGGCAGGTACGAGCAGTACTTC. This translates into CASSLTGGRYEQYF.

The V call is TRBV6-2 or TRBV6-3, the J call TRBJ2-1; no firm D call. The CDR3 is 11 amino acids. From germline, CDR1 is MNHEY and CDR2 SVGEGT. Between the trimmed V and J ends, which lost 2 bases and 14 bases, there was a span of 10 bases. The CDR3 DNA follows: TGTGCCAGCAGTTACGGGCCAAGTGAGTTCTTC. Its translation: CASSYGPSEFF.